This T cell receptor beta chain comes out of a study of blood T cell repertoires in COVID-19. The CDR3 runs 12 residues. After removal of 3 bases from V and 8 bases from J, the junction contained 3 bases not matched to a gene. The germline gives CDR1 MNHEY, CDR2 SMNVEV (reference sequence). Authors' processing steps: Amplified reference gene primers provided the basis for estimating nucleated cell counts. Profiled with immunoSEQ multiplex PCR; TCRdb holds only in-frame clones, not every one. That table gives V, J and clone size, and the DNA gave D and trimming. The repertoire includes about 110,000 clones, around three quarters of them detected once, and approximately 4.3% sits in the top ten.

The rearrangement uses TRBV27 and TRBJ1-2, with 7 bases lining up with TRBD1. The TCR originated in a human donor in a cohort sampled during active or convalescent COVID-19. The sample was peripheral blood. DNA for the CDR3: TGTGCCAGCAGTTTGACAGGGATCGGCTACACCTTC. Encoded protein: CASSLTGIGYTF.